This T cell receptor beta chain was identified during a study of cytomegalovirus exposure and HLA in healthy donors. Study at large: T cells numbering around 190 million yielded some 120 million unique TCR beta sequences in an earlier analysis. Findings and limits, study-wide: As a later analysis revealed, most CMV-associated TCR beta chains appeared HLA-restricted. Presence/absence comparisons presumed near-even sequencing depth among donors.

This clone appeared a single time. The target antigen is unknown. Germline V gene lookup returns CDR1 SGHNT and CDR2 YENEEA. Trimming removed 5 bases from V and 4 bases from J; junction bases left unmatched: 8. CDR3 length: 15 amino acids. Primers for the PCR totalled 60 Vbeta and 13 Jbeta. The protocol was immunoSEQ multiplex PCR, while the TCRdb copy is restricted to in-frame clones and leaves out a portion. Of hundreds of thousands of clones in the sample, roughly 79% were seen once. This clonotype originated in a middle-aged woman in good health and CMV-seronegative. Input material: PBMCs. This chain connects TRBV11-3 to TRBJ2-1; 7 nucleotides agree with TRBD2. CDR3: CASSRQMGGYNEQFF. In DNA, the CDR3 is TGTGCCAGCAGCCGCCAGATGGGGGGGTACAATGAGCAGTTCTTC.